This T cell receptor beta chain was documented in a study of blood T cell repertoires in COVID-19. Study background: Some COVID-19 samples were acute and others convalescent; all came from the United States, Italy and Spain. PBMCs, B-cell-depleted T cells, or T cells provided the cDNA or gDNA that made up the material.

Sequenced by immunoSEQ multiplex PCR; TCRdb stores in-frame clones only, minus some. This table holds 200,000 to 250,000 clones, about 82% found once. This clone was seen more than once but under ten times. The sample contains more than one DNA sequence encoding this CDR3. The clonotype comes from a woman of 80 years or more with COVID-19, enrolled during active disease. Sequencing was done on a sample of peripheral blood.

CDR3 residues: CASSQGQGYGYTF. As DNA, the CDR3 is TGCGCCAGCAGCCAAGGACAGGGTTATGGCTACACCTTC. V is TRBV4-3 and J is TRBJ1-2; 7 bases fit TRBD1. J was trimmed by 5 bases and V by 1 base; bases with no gene match: 1. The germline gives CDR1 LGHNA, CDR2 YSLEER. This CDR3 comprises 13 residues.